The rows below give T cell receptor beta chains drawn from one sample of a study of cytomegalovirus exposure and HLA in healthy donors. Generated by immunoSEQ multiplex PCR, the TCRdb table keeps only in-frame clones and is missing some. The data hold 55,000 to 65,000 clones, with over 85% observed a single time. Specimen: PBMCs. All receptors come from a young man in good health and CMV-seronegative. Both conserved end residues are part of each CDR3. A D gene is named only where the DNA matches it firmly. A row's size may be missing; if present it is once, few, many or a size class.

V gene: TRBV27; D gene: TRBD2; J gene: TRBJ2-7; clone size: .; CDR3 DNA: TGTGCCAGCAGTTTATCCCTCCGCGGACTAGCGGGAGGGCGGGAGCAGTACTTC; CDR3 protein: CASSLSLRGLAGGREQYF
V gene: TRBV10-1; D gene: .; J gene: TRBJ2-7; clone size: few; CDR3 DNA: TGCGCCAGCAGTGACGCCCCGGGAGTGGTCTACGAGCAGTACTTC; CDR3 protein: CASSDAPGVVYEQYF
V gene: TRBV28; D gene: TRBD1; J gene: TRBJ1-4; clone size: .; CDR3 DNA: TGTGCCAGCAGTTCGGGACAGGGGGGTGAAAAACTGTTTTTT; CDR3 protein: CASSSGQGGEKLFF
V gene: TRBV9; D gene: .; J gene: TRBJ2-7; clone size: once; CDR3 DNA: TGTGCCAGCAGCCCAGCGAACTCCTACGAGCAGTACTTC; CDR3 protein: CASSPANSYEQYF
V gene: TRBV5-1; D gene: TRBD1; J gene: TRBJ2-7; clone size: .; CDR3 DNA: TGCGCCAGCAGCTTGAAGGCACAGGGGTTAAACGAGCAGTACTTC; CDR3 protein: CASSLKAQGLNEQYF
V gene: TRBV10-1; D gene: TRBD2; J gene: TRBJ2-1; clone size: .; CDR3 DNA: TGCGCCAGCAGTGGACCTAGCGGGAGGGCGGGGAATGAGCAGTTCTTC; CDR3 protein: CASSGPSGRAGNEQFF
V gene: TRBV7-9; D gene: .; J gene: TRBJ1-1; clone size: .; CDR3 DNA: TGTGCCAGCAGCCGACAGGTCAACACTGAAGCTTTCTTT; CDR3 protein: CASSRQVNTEAFF
V gene: TRBV6-1; D gene: TRBD1; J gene: TRBJ2-2; clone size: .; CDR3 DNA: TGTGCCAGCTTCCCCTCTCGGACAGGGACCGGGGAGCTGTTTTTT; CDR3 protein: CASFPSRTGTGELFF
V gene: TRBV29-1; D gene: TRBD1; J gene: TRBJ1-1; clone size: .; CDR3 DNA: TGCAGCGTTGCCCGGGACAGTACATCAAACACTGAAGCTTTCTTT; CDR3 protein: CSVARDSTSNTEAFF
V gene: TRBV28; D gene: .; J gene: TRBJ1-1; clone size: .; CDR3 DNA: TGTGCCAGCACGCCAGGCACTGAAGCTTTCTTT; CDR3 protein: CASTPGTEAFF
V gene: TRBV9; D gene: .; J gene: TRBJ2-1; clone size: .; CDR3 DNA: TGTGCCAGCAGCGCTAGCCCCTCCGGTGAGCAGTTCTTC; CDR3 protein: CASSASPSGEQFF
V gene: TRBV4-1; D gene: .; J gene: TRBJ2-4; clone size: .; CDR3 DNA: TGCGCCAGCAGCCAAGATCTAACAGGTGGAACCAAAAACATTCAGTACTTC; CDR3 protein: CASSQDLTGGTKNIQYF
V gene: TRBV7-9; D gene: .; J gene: TRBJ2-7; clone size: .; CDR3 DNA: TGTGCCAGCAGCTTGGACGGAGGGCCCTCCAACGAGCAGTACTTC; CDR3 protein: CASSLDGGPSNEQYF
V gene: TRBV5-1; D gene: TRBD1; J gene: TRBJ1-1; clone size: once; CDR3 DNA: TGCGCCAGTAGTCGGGACAGGTACACTGAAGCTTTCTTT; CDR3 protein: CASSRDRYTEAFF
V gene: TRBV19; D gene: TRBD2; J gene: TRBJ2-1; clone size: .; CDR3 DNA: TGTGCCAGTAGTATCGTTGGCTGGGAGGGGCCAGATGAGCAGTTCTTC; CDR3 protein: CASSIVGWEGPDEQFF
V gene: TRBV28; D gene: TRBD1; J gene: TRBJ1-4; clone size: .; CDR3 DNA: TGTGCCAGCAGTTTAACAGGGGCTATGGAAAAACTGTTTTTT; CDR3 protein: CASSLTGAMEKLFF
V gene: TRBV9; D gene: TRBD1; J gene: TRBJ2-7; clone size: .; CDR3 DNA: TGTGCCAGCAGCGTATCTATCGGGACAGACTACGAGCAGTACTTC; CDR3 protein: CASSVSIGTDYEQYF
V gene: TRBV7-6; D gene: .; J gene: TRBJ2-5; clone size: .; CDR3 DNA: TGTGCCAGCAGTCCCCCTAGACTAGGAACAGAGACCCAGTACTTC; CDR3 protein: CASSPPRLGTETQYF
V gene: TRBV7-9; D gene: TRBD2; J gene: TRBJ2-7; clone size: .; CDR3 DNA: TGTGCCAGCAGTCGGGGAGGGGAAACCTACGAGCAGTACTTC; CDR3 protein: CASSRGGETYEQYF
V gene: TRBV2; D gene: TRBD1; J gene: TRBJ1-1; clone size: once; CDR3 DNA: TGTGCCAGCTTGCCTACAGGGGCCGGGGGGAACACTGAAGCTTTCTTT; CDR3 protein: CASLPTGAGGNTEAFF
V gene: TRBV14; D gene: TRBD2; J gene: TRBJ2-7; clone size: .; CDR3 DNA: TGTGCCAGCAGTCCTGGCAGGCGGGAGAGCGAGCAGTACTTC; CDR3 protein: CASSPGRRESEQYF
V gene: TRBV7-8; D gene: TRBD2; J gene: TRBJ2-5; clone size: .; CDR3 DNA: TGTGCCAGCAGCTTAGGAGCGGGGGAGACCCAGTACTTC; CDR3 protein: CASSLGAGETQYF
V gene: TRBV5-1; D gene: TRBD1; J gene: TRBJ1-2; clone size: .; CDR3 DNA: TGCGCCAGCAGCCCCCCAGACAGGGTAGGTGGCTACACCTTC; CDR3 protein: CASSPPDRVGGYTF
V gene: TRBV25-1; D gene: .; J gene: TRBJ2-5; clone size: .; CDR3 DNA: TGTGCCAGCAGTGGGTTAACAGGGTATGGGAATAGTCAGTACTTC; CDR3 protein: CASSGLTGYGNSQYF
V gene: TRBV6-6; D gene: TRBD2; J gene: TRBJ2-7; clone size: .; CDR3 DNA: TGTGCCAGCAGTTACTTCGCAGCGGGAGAGCCCTACGAGCAGTACTTC; CDR3 protein: CASSYFAAGEPYEQYF
V gene: TRBV4-2; D gene: TRBD2; J gene: TRBJ2-7; clone size: .; CDR3 DNA: TGTGCCAGCAGCCGGGGCCAGCGGGAGAGCGAGCAGTACTTC; CDR3 protein: CASSRGQRESEQYF
V gene: TRBV7-3; D gene: TRBD1; J gene: TRBJ2-1; clone size: .; CDR3 DNA: TGTGCCAGCAGCACGGGACAGGGGGCTGGCAATGAGCAGTTCTTC; CDR3 protein: CASSTGQGAGNEQFF
V gene: TRBV9; D gene: TRBD2; J gene: TRBJ2-5; clone size: .; CDR3 DNA: TGTGCCAGCAGCGTAGGGCGGGGGGAGACCCAGTACTTC; CDR3 protein: CASSVGRGETQYF
V gene: TRBV28; D gene: .; J gene: TRBJ2-2; clone size: .; CDR3 DNA: TGTGCCAGCCAAGGGGCTGGCGCGAACACCGGGGAGCTGTTTTTT; CDR3 protein: CASQGAGANTGELFF
V gene: TRBV7-7; D gene: .; J gene: TRBJ2-3; clone size: .; CDR3 DNA: TGTGCTAGCAGCTTACGGTTCGTTGATACGCAGTATTTT; CDR3 protein: CASSLRFVDTQYF
V gene: TRBV7-2; D gene: TRBD1; J gene: TRBJ2-1; clone size: .; CDR3 DNA: TGTGCCAGCAGCTACAGGGGAACCAATGAGCAGTTCTTC; CDR3 protein: CASSYRGTNEQFF
V gene: TRBV7-9; D gene: .; J gene: TRBJ2-2; clone size: .; CDR3 DNA: TGTGCCAGCAGCCCACCTAACGGGGAGCTGTTTTTT; CDR3 protein: CASSPPNGELFF